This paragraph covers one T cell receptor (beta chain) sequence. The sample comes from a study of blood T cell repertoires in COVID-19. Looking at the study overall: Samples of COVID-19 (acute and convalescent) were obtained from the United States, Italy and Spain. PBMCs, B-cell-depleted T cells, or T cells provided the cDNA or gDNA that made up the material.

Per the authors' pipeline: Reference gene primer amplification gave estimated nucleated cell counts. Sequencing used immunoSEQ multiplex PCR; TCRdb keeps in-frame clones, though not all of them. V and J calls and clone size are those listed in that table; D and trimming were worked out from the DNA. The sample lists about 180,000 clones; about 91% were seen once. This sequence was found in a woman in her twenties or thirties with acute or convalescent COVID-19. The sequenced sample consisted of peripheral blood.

The CDR3 here is CASSLMGQGQYF. The DNA of the CDR3 is TGTGCCAGCAGCTTAATGGGACAGGGTCAGTACTTC. The chain carries TRBV7-2 and TRBJ2-7; 9 bases fit TRBD1. CDR1 and CDR2 from the germline V gene are SGHTA and FQGNSA. The length of the CDR3 is 12 residues. With 2 bases clipped from V and 10 bases from J, the junction kept 3 bases outside the gene matches.